This T cell receptor (beta chain) derives from a study of blood T cell repertoires in COVID-19. Study-level background: Samples representing acute and convalescent COVID-19 were sourced from the United States, Italy and Spain. In each case, the material was cDNA or gDNA derived from T cells, B-cell-depleted T cells, or PBMCs.

Original analysis: Scientists estimated how many nucleated cells there were by amplifying reference gene primers. Measured with immunoSEQ multiplex PCR; TCRdb has only the in-frame clones, and not every one. For V, J and clone size, that table is used; D and trimming come from the DNA. Of roughly 73,000 clones listed, around nine tenths were seen once; the top ten hold 1.3% to 1.5%. This TCR derives from a human donor in a cohort sampled during active COVID-19. The sample comprised peripheral blood.

CDR3: CASSFGQVLTDTQYF. The DNA of the CDR3 is TGTGCCAGCAGCTTCGGACAGGTCCTCACAGATACGCAGTATTTT. The gene calls are TRBV7-9 and TRBJ2-3; 7 nucleotides agree with TRBD1. Germline V CDR1 and CDR2: SEHNR, FQNEAQ (reference sequence). Trimming took 3 bases from V and 2 from J; bases not matched to a gene: 5. The CDR3 sequence is 15 residues long.